These 31 T cell receptor beta chains were sequenced from one sample in a study of T cell responses to AZD1222 COVID-19 vaccine. Method: immunoSEQ multiplex PCR; TCRdb's copy keeps in-frame clones and lacks some. The data show just over 90,000 clones, around 89% seen once. The sample in question was peripheral blood, obtained 28 days after the second AZD1222 dose. The source of these receptors is an adult who received the AZD1222 COVID-19 vaccine.

The chain has TRBV3-1 (or the pseudogene TRBV3-2) and TRBJ2-2; D gene uncertain. There are 15 residues in the CDR3. Germline CDR1 LGHDT, CDR2 YNNKEL (reference sequence). Trimming cost V 4 bases and J 5 bases, with 14 bases left between them. The CDR3 coding sequence is TGTGCCAGCAGCCTAATGGAGCTGGAAACCGGGGAGCTGTTTTTT. As protein: CASSLMELETGELFF.

V usage is TRBV13 and J usage is TRBJ1-2, with TRBD1 matching 8 bases. The length of the CDR3 is 15 residues. The trim removed 5 bases at V and 4 bases at J, leaving 9 bases unmatched. CDR1 PRHDT and CDR2 FYEKMQ come from the germline V gene (reference sequence). The CDR3 is CASSLGQGRLYGYTF. CDR3 sequence (DNA): TGTGCCAGCAGCCTCGGACAGGGTCGGCTCTATGGCTACACCTTC.

J is TRBJ1-1 and V is TRBV4-1; D gene ambiguous. V lost 0 bases and J lost 2, with 7 bases in between. CDR3 length equals 14 residues. Germline V gene data show CDR1 as MGHRA and CDR2 as YSYEKL. The CDR3 loop is CASSQDLGNTEAFF. The CDR3 DNA is TGCGCCAGCAGCCAAGATTTAGGCAACACTGAAGCTTTCTTT.

This clone was observed a few times. The chain is built from TRBV7-3 and TRBJ2-1, with D possibly matching TRBD2 (6 bases). The CDR3 runs to 17 residues. V was clipped by 0 bases and J by 3 bases, with 15 bases between them. Germline V lookup: CDR1 SGHTA, CDR2 FQGTGA. The DNA of the CDR3 is TGTGCCAGCAGCTTAACGGGGGGTAGCGGAGACTACAATGAGCAGTTCTTC. The encoded protein is CASSLTGGSGDYNEQFF.

This clone occurred a few times. The V call is TRBV6-2 or TRBV6-3, the J call TRBJ2-7, with D perhaps TRBD2 (5 bases). Between the trimmed V and J ends, which lost 3 bases and 2 bases, there was a span of 14 bases. The CDR3 covers 15 residues. Germline CDR1 MNHEY, CDR2 SVGEGT. CDR3 DNA sequence: TGTGCCAGCAGTTATTCCGCGGATAGCGCCTACGAGCAGTACTTC. Translated, it gives CASSYSADSAYEQYF.

The chain recombines TRBV14 with TRBJ2-1, with 7 bases matching TRBD2. Germline V gene data show CDR1 as SGHDN and CDR2 as FVKESK. This CDR3 has 16 residues. V lost 4 bases to trimming and J lost 8 bases; unmatched junction nucleotides: 14. The CDR3 sequence is CASSLFTGEGRHEQFF. CDR3 DNA sequence: TGTGCCAGCAGCCTATTCACGGGGGAGGGCCGCCATGAGCAGTTCTTC.

This clone was detected a few times. The chain couples TRBV12-5 to TRBJ1-2, with D unclear. Trimming took off 0 bases at V and 5 bases at J, with 16 bases between the two ends. This CDR3 comprises 16 residues. From germline, CDR1 is LGHNT and CDR2 FRNRAP. CDR3 residues: CASGLVQPSGIYGYTF. DNA for the CDR3: TGTGCTAGTGGTTTGGTACAACCTTCGGGGATTTATGGCTACACCTTC.

V and J are TRBV3-1 (or the pseudogene TRBV3-2) and TRBJ2-7; 8 bases match TRBD2. The CDR3 contains 12 residues. From germline, CDR1 is LGHDT and CDR2 YNNKEL (reference sequence). V lost 10 bases, J lost 3 bases, and 5 bases stayed unmatched. The CDR3 spells CATKGTSYEQYF. In nucleotides, the CDR3 is TGTGCCACCAAGGGGACTAGCTACGAGCAGTACTTC.

The chain is built from TRBV3-1 (or the pseudogene TRBV3-2) and TRBJ1-4; no clear D gene. The germline CDR1 and CDR2 sequences are LGHDT and YNNKEL (reference sequence). Trimming stripped 0 bases from V and 7 bases from J, with 3 bases between. The CDR3 runs to 12 residues. The CDR3 nucleotides are TGTGCCAGCAGCCAAGAGGCTGAAAAACTGTTTTTT. Translation gives CASSQEAEKLFF.

The rearrangement joins TRBV11-2 to TRBJ1-4, with no clear D. CDR3 length equals 14 residues. Trimming removed 1 base at V and 0 bases at J, with 3 bases between. The germline CDR1 and CDR2 sequences are SGHAT and FQNNGV. The CDR3: CASSLAATNEKLFF. Here the CDR3 DNA reads TGTGCCAGCAGCTTAGCGGCAACTAATGAAAAACTGTTTTTT.

This chain links TRBV5-1 with TRBJ2-5; 7 bases line up with TRBD2. The germline CDR1 and CDR2 sequences are SGHRS and YFSETQ. The V and J ends lost 4 bases and 0 bases, in that order; junction bases with no gene match: 9. CDR3 size: 16 residues. This chain's CDR3 is CASSQRASGDQETQYF. Written as DNA, the CDR3 is TGCGCCAGCAGCCAGAGAGCTAGCGGAGACCAAGAGACCCAGTACTTC. Combining the CDR3 with reference TRBV5-1 and TRBJ2-5 gives the whole variable domain KAGVTQTPRYLIKTRGQQVTLSCSPISGHRSVSWYQQTPGQGLQFLFEYFSETQRNKGNFPGRFSGRQFSNSRSEMNVSTLELGDSALYLCASSQRASGDQETQYFGPGTRLLVL.

The chain employs TRBV2 and TRBJ1-5, with TRBD1 matching over 8 bases. Germline V gene lookup returns CDR1 SNHLY and CDR2 FYNNEI. J was trimmed by 4 bases and V by 4 bases; bases with no gene match: 6. The CDR3 has 15 amino acids. The CDR3 sequence: CASSGRTGRNQPQHF. The CDR3 bases are TGTGCCAGCAGTGGTCGGACAGGGAGGAATCAGCCCCAGCATTTT.

The rearrangement uses TRBV14 and TRBJ1-1; D unresolved. With 4 bases removed from V and 2 bases from J, the gap between germline ends came to 11 bases. Looked up from germline, CDR1 is SGHDN and CDR2 is FVKESK. This CDR3 spans 14 amino acids. In DNA form, the CDR3 reads TGTGCCAGCAGCCCTCGGACGGGAAACACTGAAGCTTTCTTT. This gives the protein CASSPRTGNTEAFF.

The rearrangement uses TRBV6-6 and TRBJ2-6; D is unclear. Germline values: CDR1 MNHNY, CDR2 SVGAGI (reference sequence). Trimming took 2 bases from V and 3 from J, leaving 11 bases between them. The CDR3 is made up of 16 amino acids. The chain's CDR3 is CASSYGPSSGANVLTF. CDR3 nucleotides: TGTGCCAGCAGTTACGGGCCCAGCAGTGGGGCCAACGTCCTGACTTTC.

The rearrangement joins TRBV13 to TRBJ2-7, with D possibly called TRBD1 or TRBD2 (5 bases each). V lost 2 bases, J lost 2 bases, and 10 bases lay in between. Looked up from germline, CDR1 is PRHDT and CDR2 is FYEKMQ (reference sequence). The length of the CDR3 is 14 residues. As DNA, the CDR3 is TGTGCCAGCAGCTTACCGGGGCCCACCTACGAGCAGTACTTC. Its protein product is CASSLPGPTYEQYF. Supplemented by reference TRBV13 and TRBJ2-7, the full variable domain reads AAGVIQSPRHLIKEKRETATLKCYPIPRHDTVYWYQQGPGQDPQFLISFYEKMQSDKGSIPDRFSAQQFSDYHSELNMSSLELGDSALYFCASSLPGPTYEQYFGPGTRLTVT.

The gene calls are TRBV6-5 and TRBJ1-2; D gene uncertain. V lost 7 bases and J lost 6, with 12 bases in between. The CDR3 totals 12 residues. CDR1 and CDR2 (germline): MNHEY, SVGAGI. The CDR3 coding sequence is TGTGCCAGCACCTCGGACTGGAATGGCTACACCTTC. Encoded protein: CASTSDWNGYTF.

The chain couples TRBV19 to TRBJ2-7; 9 nucleotides line up with TRBD1. This CDR3 spans 14 amino acids. The junction had 10 bases not matched to a gene; V was cut back by 6 bases and J by 7 bases. The germline gives CDR1 LNHDA, CDR2 SQIVND (reference sequence). The CDR3 nucleotides are TGTGCCAGTAGCCCGGGACAGGGAGTCGAAGAGCAGTACTTC. This encodes CASSPGQGVEEQYF.

This clone was picked up one time. This chain links TRBV10-3 with TRBJ2-7; D unresolved. This CDR3 spans 12 amino acids. Germline lookup yields CDR1 ENHRY and CDR2 SYGVKD. V shed 6 bases and J shed 3 bases, with 9 bases lying between them. The CDR3 DNA is TGTGCCATCAGGGCGGACGGCTACGAGCAGTACTTC. This translates into CAIRADGYEQYF.

The V and J genes are TRBV11-2 and TRBJ1-2, with TRBD1 identical over 8 bases. The J segment lost 7 bases and the V segment lost 3 bases, leaving 13 bases of the junction unmatched. Looked up from germline, CDR1 is SGHAT and CDR2 is FQNNGV. This CDR3 region has 16 residues. This CDR3 is CASSLGYGTGGRGYTF. CDR3 DNA: TGTGCCAGCAGCTTGGGATACGGGACAGGAGGACGTGGCTACACCTTC.

This chain connects TRBV6-5 to TRBJ1-2; the D is unclear. The CDR3 has 14 residues. V was trimmed by 7 bases and J by 8 bases, leaving 20 bases between them. The germline V gene encodes CDR1 MNHEY and CDR2 SVGAGI. Written as DNA, the CDR3 is TGTGCCAGCACCGTATCCCGGGAGTTAGGGGGCTACACCTTC. Translation: CASTVSRELGGYTF.

V and J are TRBV3-1 (or the pseudogene TRBV3-2) and TRBJ2-7; no definite D call. CDR3 size: 14 residues. V was clipped by 0 bases and J by 6 bases, with 12 bases between them. Germline CDR1 and CDR2: LGHDT and YNNKEL (reference sequence). The chain's CDR3 is CASSQDSAGREQYF. In nucleotides, the CDR3 is TGTGCCAGCAGCCAAGATTCGGCAGGCCGCGAGCAGTACTTC.

The chain recombines TRBV6-1 with TRBJ2-3; the D call may be TRBD1 or TRBD2 (5 bases each). V was shortened by 2 bases and J by 6 bases, with 21 bases between the two germline ends. Per the germline V gene, CDR1 is MNHNS and CDR2 is SASEGT. This CDR3 region has 17 residues. The CDR3 nucleotides are TGTGCCAGCAGTGAAATGGGGCGGCGGGTCCTACCTGATACGCAGTATTTT. Translation: CASSEMGRRVLPDTQYF.

The chain couples TRBV4-3 to TRBJ1-2; D is undetermined. Germline CDR1 is LGHNA and CDR2 is YSLEER. The CDR3 length is 15 residues. V was clipped by 0 bases and J by 4 bases, with 12 bases between them. The CDR3 reads CASSQDGVIGYGYTF. The DNA of the CDR3 is TGCGCCAGCAGCCAAGATGGAGTGATAGGCTATGGCTACACCTTC.

V usage is TRBV25-1 and J usage is TRBJ2-7, with 7 bases matching TRBD2. The CDR3 totals 18 residues. Germline assignment: CDR1 MGHDK and CDR2 SYGVNS. The J segment lost 0 bases and the V segment lost 8 bases, leaving 19 bases of the junction unmatched. The CDR3 coding sequence is TGTGCCAGCGGGCCTAGGGGTAGACCTAGCGGAGGCTCCTACGAGCAGTACTTC. This encodes CASGPRGRPSGGSYEQYF.

This clone has just a few counts. The genes are TRBV9 and TRBJ1-2, with D uncertain. Germline V gene data show CDR1 as SGDLS and CDR2 as YYNGEE. This CDR3 contains 15 residues. The V gene lost 0 bases and the J gene lost 0 bases, with 9 bases spanning the gap. CDR3 DNA sequence: TGTGCCAGCAGCGTAGAGATGGGGACTAACTATGGCTACACCTTC. It yields the protein CASSVEMGTNYGYTF.

The rearrangement joins TRBV15 to TRBJ1-3, with unresolved D. Germline values: CDR1 LNHNV, CDR2 YYDKDF (reference sequence). This CDR3 has 14 amino acids. V shed 0 bases and J shed 9 bases, with 12 bases lying between them. The CDR3 DNA reads TGTGCCACCAGCAGAGATCGGGATCGGGGCACCATATATTTT. This translates into CATSRDRDRGTIYF.

Written as DNA, the CDR3 is TGTGCCAGCAGCTTCGGGGGACTAACCCCTTCCTACGAGCAGTACTTC. It codes for CASSFGGLTPSYEQYF. The chain links TRBV5-4 to TRBJ2-7, with 7 bases matching TRBD2. Trimming removed 2 bases from V and 1 base from J; junction bases left unmatched: 9. Germline CDR1 SGHNT, CDR2 YYREEE (reference sequence). The CDR3 totals 16 residues.

The rearrangement joins TRBV11-2 to TRBJ2-1; TRBD1 aligns across 10 bases. CDR1 and CDR2 (germline): SGHAT, FQNNGV. This CDR3 spans 18 amino acids. V was clipped by 8 bases and J by 3 bases; unmatched bases: 16. This chain's CDR3 is CASSVFPGQGPIYNEQFF. CDR3 in DNA: TGTGCCAGCTCCGTATTTCCGGGACAGGGGCCCATCTACAATGAGCAGTTCTTC. The full variable domain, in which reference TRBV11-2 and TRBJ2-1 provide the parts outside the CDR3, is EAGVAQSPRYKIIEKRQSVAFWCNPISGHATLYWYQQILGQGPKLLIQFQNNGVVDDSQLPKDRFSAERLKGVDSTLKIQPAKLEDSAVYLCASSVFPGQGPIYNEQFFGPGTRLTVL.

The V call is TRBV5-8, the J call TRBJ1-4, with 10 bases fitting TRBD1. The germline V gene has CDR1 SGHTS and CDR2 YDEGEE. V lost 3 bases to trimming and J lost 8 bases; unmatched junction nucleotides: 7. This CDR3 is 15 amino acids long. CDR3 coding DNA: TGTGCCAGCAGCTCCGGGACAGGGGTGGCGGAAAAACTGTTTTTT. This translates into CASSSGTGVAEKLFF. Together with reference TRBV5-8 and TRBJ1-4, the CDR3 gives the full variable domain: EAGVTQSPTHLIKTRGQQATLRCSPISGHTSVYWYQQALGLGLQFLLWYDEGEERNRGNFPPRFSGRQFPNYSSELNVNALELEDSALYLCASSSGTGVAEKLFFGSGTQLSVL.

The CDR3 region is CASSLGTLNTEAFF. The CDR3 coding sequence is TGCGCCAGCAGCTTGGGGACTTTGAACACTGAAGCTTTCTTT. This chain uses TRBV5-1 with TRBJ1-1; D is unclear. This CDR3 comprises 14 residues. V was clipped by 0 bases and J by 0 bases, with 6 bases between them. Germline CDR1 reads SGHRS; CDR2 reads YFSETQ.

This chain joins TRBV6-5 and TRBJ2-6; D ambiguous. The CDR3 is 15 amino acids. The germline V gene has CDR1 MNHEY and CDR2 SVGAGI. Trimming cost V 5 bases and J 1 base, with 9 bases left between them. In nucleotides, the CDR3 is TGTGCCAGCAGTATACAGAGTTCTGGGGCCAACGTCCTGACTTTC. Its protein is CASSIQSSGANVLTF.